The rows below give T cell receptor beta chains drawn from one sample of a study of T cell changes during pregnancy in multiple sclerosis. The data were produced by immunoSEQ multiplex PCR, yet TCRdb's version contains in-frame clones alone and is incomplete. The sample has approximately 31,000 clones; over 85% are singletons. Source: CD4+ T cells from peripheral blood mononuclear cells, taken in the second trimester of pregnancy. The receptors were gathered from a female donor in good health, enrolled as a control in a pregnancy study. Each CDR3 is given with its conserved first and last residue. The D gene is left open where the match is weak. Size values are once, few and many counts, or a class for expanded clones, and some rows have none.

d_gene	len	v_gene	j_gene	abundance	CDR3nt	CDR3aa
TRBD2	17	TRBV7-6	TRBJ2-3	NA	TGTGCCAGCAGCCTCCGGACTAGCGGGAAGTTTACAGATACGCAGTATTTT	CASSLRTSGKFTDTQYF
TRBD1	16	TRBV14	TRBJ2-2	NA	TGTGCCAGCAGCCAAGAAAGGGGGCGCATTTCCGGGGAGCTGTTTTTT	CASSQERGRISGELFF
TRBD2	20	TRBV27	TRBJ2-3	NA	TGTGCCAGCAGTTTAATCCCCACCCGACTAGCGGGAGTGTCATCAGATACGCAGTATTTT	CASSLIPTRLAGVSSDTQYF
TRBD2	16	TRBV5-4	TRBJ2-1	NA	TGTGCCAGCAGCTCATTGACTAGCGGGAGCTACAATGAGCAGTTCTTC	CASSSLTSGSYNEQFF
TRBD2	14	TRBV7-6	TRBJ2-1	NA	TGTGCCAGCAGCCCGGGGACTAGCGGGGGGGCTGGTTTCTTC	CASSPGTSGGAGFF
NA	17	TRBV19	TRBJ1-5	NA	TGTGCCAGTAGTATCGACCCCGGGAGGTCCGACAATCAGCCCCAGCATTTT	CASSIDPGRSDNQPQHF
TRBD2	15	TRBV4-1	TRBJ2-1	NA	TGCGCCGGTAGCGGGGGCCGAACTAATTACAATGAGCAGTTCTTC	CAGSGGRTNYNEQFF
NA	15	TRBV30	TRBJ1-4	once	TGTGCCTGGACCCCAGGGAACCGGGCGAGTGAAAAACTGTTTTTT	CAWTPGNRASEKLFF
TRBD2	17	TRBV9	TRBJ2-5	NA	TGTGCCAGCAGCGTAGACCTGGCGGGAGGGCTACAAGAGACCCAGTACTTC	CASSVDLAGGLQETQYF
NA	15	TRBV6-6	TRBJ1-3	NA	TGTGCCAGCAGTCAAACAGGGTCCTCTGGAAACACCATATATTTT	CASSQTGSSGNTIYF
NA	14	TRBV10-3	TRBJ2-2	NA	TGTGCCATCAGCCCACTAACAGGGTCCGGGGAGCTGTTTTTT	CAISPLTGSGELFF
TRBD2	16	TRBV15	TRBJ2-3	NA	TGTGCCACCAGCTCCAGACTAGCGGGAGGATCAGATACGCAGTATTTT	CATSSRLAGGSDTQYF
TRBD2	15	TRBV5-4	TRBJ2-2	NA	TGTGCCAGCAGCTTTAGCGGGGTTAACACCGGGGAGCTGTTTTTT	CASSFSGVNTGELFF
TRBD1	16	TRBV5-1	TRBJ2-1	NA	TGCGCCAGCAGCGAGACCCCGGGACAGGGTCTGAATGAGCAGTTCTTC	CASSETPGQGLNEQFF